This T cell receptor (beta chain) was identified in a study of blood T cell repertoires in COVID-19. Measured with immunoSEQ multiplex PCR; TCRdb has only the in-frame clones, and not every one. The sample has about 22,000 clones, approximately 80% seen once. The CDR3 extends over 15 amino acids. Looked up from germline, CDR1 is LNHNV and CDR2 is YYDKDF (reference sequence). Trimming removed 6 bases from V and 4 bases from J; junction bases left unmatched: 7. The chain couples TRBV15 to TRBJ1-1; TRBD1 aligns across 11 bases. The sequenced material came from peripheral blood. The clonotype comes from a man older than 75 with active or convalescent COVID-19. CDR3 amino acids: CATRGRTGGTTEAFF. In DNA, the CDR3 is TGTGCCACCAGAGGAAGGACAGGGGGCACCACTGAAGCTTTCTTT.